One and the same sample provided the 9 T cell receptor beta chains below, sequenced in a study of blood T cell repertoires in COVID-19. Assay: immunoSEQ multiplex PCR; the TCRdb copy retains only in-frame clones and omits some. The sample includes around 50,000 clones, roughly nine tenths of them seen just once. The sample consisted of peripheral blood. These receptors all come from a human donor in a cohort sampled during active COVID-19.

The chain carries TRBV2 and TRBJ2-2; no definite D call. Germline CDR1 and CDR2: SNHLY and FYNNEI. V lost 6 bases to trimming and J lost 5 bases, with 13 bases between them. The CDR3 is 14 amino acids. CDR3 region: CASRPPRVTGELFF. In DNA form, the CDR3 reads TGTGCCAGCAGGCCGCCCCGGGTGACCGGGGAGCTGTTTTTT.

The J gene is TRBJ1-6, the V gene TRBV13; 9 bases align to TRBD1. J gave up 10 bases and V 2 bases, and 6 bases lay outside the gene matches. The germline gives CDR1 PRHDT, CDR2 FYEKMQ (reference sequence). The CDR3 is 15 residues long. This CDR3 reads CASSLLGTGRSPLHF. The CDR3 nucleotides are TGTGCCAGCAGCTTACTTGGGACAGGGAGATCACCCCTCCACTTT.

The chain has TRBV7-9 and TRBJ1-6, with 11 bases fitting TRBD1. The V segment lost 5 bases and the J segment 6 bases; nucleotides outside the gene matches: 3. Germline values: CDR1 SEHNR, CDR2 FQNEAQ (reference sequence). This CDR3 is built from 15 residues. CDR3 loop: CASSTGTGGNSPLHF. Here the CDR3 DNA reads TGTGCCAGCAGCACCGGGACAGGGGGTAATTCACCCCTCCACTTT.

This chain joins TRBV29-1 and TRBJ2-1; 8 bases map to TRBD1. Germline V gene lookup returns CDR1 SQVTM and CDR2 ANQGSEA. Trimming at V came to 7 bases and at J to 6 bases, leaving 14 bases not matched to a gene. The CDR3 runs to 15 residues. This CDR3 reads CSADVAWTGFNEQFF. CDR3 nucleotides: TGCAGCGCCGACGTAGCTTGGACAGGGTTCAATGAGCAGTTCTTC.

In DNA form, the CDR3 reads TGTGCCAGCAGCTTAAAATTTAGACAGGGCACGGACTATGGCTACACCTTC. Protein: CASSLKFRQGTDYGYTF. The chain recombines TRBV5-4 with TRBJ1-2; 7 bases line up with TRBD1. The germline gives CDR1 SGHNT, CDR2 YYREEE (reference sequence). J was trimmed by 3 bases and V by 2 bases; bases with no gene match: 13. This CDR3 comprises 17 residues.

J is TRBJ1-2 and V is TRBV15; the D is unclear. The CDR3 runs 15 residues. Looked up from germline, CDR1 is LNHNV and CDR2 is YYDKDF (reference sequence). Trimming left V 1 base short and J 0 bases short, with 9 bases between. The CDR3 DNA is TGTGCCACCAGCAGAGCCCGGAGTACTAACTATGGCTACACCTTC. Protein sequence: CATSRARSTNYGYTF.

The CDR3 DNA reads as TGCACCAGCAGCCAATTACCGCCGGGACAGGGTTCCTACGAGCAGTACTTC. Translation gives CTSSQLPPGQGSYEQYF. This chain connects TRBV1 to TRBJ2-7; TRBD1, the table's D call, lacks a check against the DNA. TRBV1 is marked as a pseudogene. There are 17 residues in the CDR3.

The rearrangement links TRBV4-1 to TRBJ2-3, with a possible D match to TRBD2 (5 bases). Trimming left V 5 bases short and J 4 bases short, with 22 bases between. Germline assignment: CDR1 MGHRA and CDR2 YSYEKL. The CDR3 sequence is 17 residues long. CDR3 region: CASSLSRSGIEADTQYF. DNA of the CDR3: TGCGCCAGCAGCTTAAGCCGATCGGGGATTGAGGCAGATACGCAGTATTTT.

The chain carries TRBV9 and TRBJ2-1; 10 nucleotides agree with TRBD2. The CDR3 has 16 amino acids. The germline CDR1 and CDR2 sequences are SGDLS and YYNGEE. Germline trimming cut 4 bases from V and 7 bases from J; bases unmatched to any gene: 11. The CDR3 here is CASSPSRLAGVNEQFF. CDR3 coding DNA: TGTGCCAGCAGCCCTAGCCGGCTAGCGGGAGTAAATGAGCAGTTCTTC.